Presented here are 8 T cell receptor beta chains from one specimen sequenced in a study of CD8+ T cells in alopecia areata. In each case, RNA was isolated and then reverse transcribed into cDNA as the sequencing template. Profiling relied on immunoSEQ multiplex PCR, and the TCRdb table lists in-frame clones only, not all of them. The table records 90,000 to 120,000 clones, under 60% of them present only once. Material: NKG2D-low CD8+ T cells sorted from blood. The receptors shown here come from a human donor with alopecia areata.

Here the CDR3 DNA reads TGTGCCAGCAGCAGCCCCGGGTACTATGCTCAGTTCTTC. This codes for CASSSPGYYAQFF. The gene calls are TRBV7-9 and TRBJ2-1; D remains unclear. This CDR3 has 13 amino acids. Germline V lookup: CDR1 SEHNR, CDR2 FQNEAQ (reference sequence). The V gene lost 5 bases and the J gene lost 13 bases, with 18 bases spanning the gap.

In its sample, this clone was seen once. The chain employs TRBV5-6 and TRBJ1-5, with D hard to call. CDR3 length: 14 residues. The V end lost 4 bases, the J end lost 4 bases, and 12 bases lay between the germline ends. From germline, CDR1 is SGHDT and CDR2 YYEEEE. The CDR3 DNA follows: TGTGCCAGCAGCGCAGGCGTGGGTAATCAGCCCCAGCATTTT. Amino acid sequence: CASSAGVGNQPQHF.

CDR3 sequence reads: CASSPGDYRGGTDTQYF. CDR3 nucleotide sequence: TGTGCCAGCAGTCCAGGGGACTACCGCGGCGGCACAGATACGCAGTATTTT. The rearrangement joins TRBV28 to TRBJ2-3, with a weak D call TRBD2 (7 bases). V was pared by 5 bases and J by 1 base, with 19 bases between. This CDR3 has 17 amino acids. CDR1 is MDHEN, CDR2 SYDVKM, per germline.

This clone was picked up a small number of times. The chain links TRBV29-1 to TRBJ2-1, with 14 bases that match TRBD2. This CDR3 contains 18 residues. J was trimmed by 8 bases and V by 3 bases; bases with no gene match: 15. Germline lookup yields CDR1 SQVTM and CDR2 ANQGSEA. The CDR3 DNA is TGCAGCGTTGACGATCTACCCGGGACTAGCGGGAGTGGCGATGAGCAGTTCTTC. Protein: CSVDDLPGTSGSGDEQFF.

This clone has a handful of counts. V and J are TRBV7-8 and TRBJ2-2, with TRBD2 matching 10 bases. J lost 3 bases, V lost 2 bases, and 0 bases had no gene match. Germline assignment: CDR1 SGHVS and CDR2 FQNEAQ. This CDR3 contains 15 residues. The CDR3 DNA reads TGTGCCAGCAGCTTACTAGCGGGAGACACCGGGGAGCTGTTTTTT. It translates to CASSLLAGDTGELFF.

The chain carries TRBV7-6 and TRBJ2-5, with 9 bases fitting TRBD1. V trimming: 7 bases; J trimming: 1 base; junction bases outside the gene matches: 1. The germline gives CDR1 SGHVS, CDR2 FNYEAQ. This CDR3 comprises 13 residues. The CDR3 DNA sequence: TGTGCCAGCACGGGACAGGGCCAAGAGACCCAGTACTTC. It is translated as CASTGQGQETQYF. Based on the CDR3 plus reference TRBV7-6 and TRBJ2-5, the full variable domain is GAGVSQSPRYKVTKRGQDVALRCDPISGHVSLYWYRQALGQGPEFLTYFNYEAQQDKSGLPNDRFSAERPEGSISTLTIQRTEQRDSAMYRCASTGQGQETQYFGPGTRLLVL.

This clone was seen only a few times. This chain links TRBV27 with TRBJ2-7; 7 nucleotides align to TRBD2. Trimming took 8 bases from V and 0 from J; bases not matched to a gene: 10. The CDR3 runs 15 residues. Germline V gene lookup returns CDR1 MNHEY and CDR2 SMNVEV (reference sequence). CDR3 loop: CASGPSGASSYEQYF. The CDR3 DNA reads TGTGCCAGCGGACCCAGCGGGGCGAGCTCCTACGAGCAGTACTTC.

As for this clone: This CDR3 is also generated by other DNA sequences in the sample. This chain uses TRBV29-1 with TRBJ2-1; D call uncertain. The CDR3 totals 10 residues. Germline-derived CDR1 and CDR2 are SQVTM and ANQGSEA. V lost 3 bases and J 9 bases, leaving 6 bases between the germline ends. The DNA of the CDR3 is TGCAGCGTTGATCTCGGTGAGCAGTTCTTC. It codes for CSVDLGEQFF.